The following is a T cell receptor (beta chain) sequence with its context. This entry is derived from a study of identical twins. One entry per CDR3 protein, called by TCRdb with MiXCR from the 5' RACE reads. The sample has 700,000 or so distinct CDR3 sequences, 21% seen once. This sample was shared with a second study, whose subject was T cells expressing NK-cell markers. Per that paper: Seven HCMV-seropositive donors and one seronegative donor made up the eight sequenced donors. NKG2C+ dominant clonotype frequencies in a handful of donors were about 1.0-8% of CD8+ T cells.

Sequencing used PBMCs. The source is a woman between 18 and 30 years old in good health.

The CDR3 region is CSARGAGIPAFF. CDR3 DNA: TGCAGTGCTAGGGGAGCAGGGATCCCAGCTTTCTTT. The chain recombines TRBV20-1 with TRBJ1-1, with a tentative D call TRBD1 (5 bases). Trimming took off 3 bases at V and 10 bases at J, with 15 bases between the two ends. The CDR3 is made up of 12 amino acids. The germline V gene has CDR1 DFQATT and CDR2 SNEGSKA (reference sequence).